This T cell receptor (beta chain) originates from a study of blood T cell repertoires in COVID-19. Overall study context: The United States, Italy and Spain provided the acute and convalescent COVID-19 samples. From T cells, B-cell-depleted T cells, or PBMCs came the material, which was cDNA or gDNA.

Study processing details: How many nucleated cells were present was estimated from reference gene primer amplification. Measured with immunoSEQ multiplex PCR; TCRdb has only the in-frame clones, and not every one. That table gives V, J and clone size, and the DNA gave D and trimming. The sample includes roughly 380,000 clones, about 85% of them seen just once. This clone was detected only a few times. Per the germline V gene, CDR1 is SNHLY and CDR2 is FYNNEI. Trimming removed 3 bases at V and 1 base at J, with 12 bases between. The CDR3 is 15 residues long. V usage is TRBV2 and J usage is TRBJ2-5; D might be TRBD2 (6 bases). The sequence was obtained from a woman aged 18-29 years with acute or convalescent COVID-19. Sequencing input: peripheral blood. The CDR3 region is CASSELAKTQETQYF. CDR3 nucleotides: TGTGCCAGCAGTGAGCTAGCGAAGACCCAAGAGACCCAGTACTTC.